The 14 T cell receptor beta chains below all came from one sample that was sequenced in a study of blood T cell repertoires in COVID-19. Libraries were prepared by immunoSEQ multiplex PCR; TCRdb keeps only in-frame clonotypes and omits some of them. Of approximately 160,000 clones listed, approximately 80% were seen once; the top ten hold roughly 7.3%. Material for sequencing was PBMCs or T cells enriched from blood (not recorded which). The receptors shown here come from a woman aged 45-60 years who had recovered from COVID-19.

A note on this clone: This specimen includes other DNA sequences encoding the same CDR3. This chain's CDR3 is CASSATGDSGNTIYF. The CDR3 coding sequence is TGCGCCAGCAGTGCGACCGGAGACTCTGGAAACACCATATATTTT. The chain links TRBV5-1 to TRBJ1-3; no clear D gene. The CDR3 is 15 residues long. Trimming pared 5 bases from V and 0 bases from J, leaving 12 bases between. Looked up from germline, CDR1 is SGHRS and CDR2 is YFSETQ.

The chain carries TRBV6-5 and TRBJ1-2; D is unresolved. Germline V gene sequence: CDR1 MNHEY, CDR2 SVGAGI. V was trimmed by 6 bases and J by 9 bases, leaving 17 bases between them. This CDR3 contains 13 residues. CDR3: CASRGGRSGSYTF. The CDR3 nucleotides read TGTGCCAGCAGGGGCGGGAGGTCTGGCAGCTACACCTTC.

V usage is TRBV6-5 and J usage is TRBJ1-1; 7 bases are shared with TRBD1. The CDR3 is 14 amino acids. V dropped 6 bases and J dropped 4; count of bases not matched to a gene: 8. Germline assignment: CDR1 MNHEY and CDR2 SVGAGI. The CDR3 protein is CASRKTGVVTEAFF. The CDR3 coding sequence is TGTGCCAGCAGGAAAACAGGGGTGGTCACTGAAGCTTTCTTT.

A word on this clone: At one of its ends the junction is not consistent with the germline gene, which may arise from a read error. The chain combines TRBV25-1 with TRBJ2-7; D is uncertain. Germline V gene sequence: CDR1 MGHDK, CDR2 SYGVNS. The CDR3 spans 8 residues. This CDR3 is CASSDANF. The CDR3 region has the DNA TGTGCCAGCAGTGATGCGAACTTC.

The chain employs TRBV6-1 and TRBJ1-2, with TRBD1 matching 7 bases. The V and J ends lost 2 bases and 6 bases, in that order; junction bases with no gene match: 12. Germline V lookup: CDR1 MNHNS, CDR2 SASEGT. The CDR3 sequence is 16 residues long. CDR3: CASSEFSLRGSDGYTF. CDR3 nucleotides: TGTGCCAGCAGTGAATTTTCCCTCAGGGGGTCGGATGGCTACACCTTC.

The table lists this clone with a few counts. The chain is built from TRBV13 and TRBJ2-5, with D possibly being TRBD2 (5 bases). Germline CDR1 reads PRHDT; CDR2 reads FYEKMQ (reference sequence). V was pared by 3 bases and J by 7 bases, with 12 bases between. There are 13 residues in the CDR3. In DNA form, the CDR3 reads TGTGCCAGCAGCTTCGCGGGCTCAGGGACCCAGTACTTC. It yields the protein CASSFAGSGTQYF.

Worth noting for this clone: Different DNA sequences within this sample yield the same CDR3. CDR3 protein: CASSLALAAYEQYF. CDR3 in DNA: TGTGCCAGCAGCTTAGCCCTAGCGGCCTACGAGCAGTACTTC. The chain joins TRBV7-2 to TRBJ2-7, with 7 bases matching TRBD2. CDR1 and CDR2 (germline): SGHTA, FQGNSA. Trimming took 0 bases from V and 2 from J; bases not matched to a gene: 1. This CDR3 has 14 residues.

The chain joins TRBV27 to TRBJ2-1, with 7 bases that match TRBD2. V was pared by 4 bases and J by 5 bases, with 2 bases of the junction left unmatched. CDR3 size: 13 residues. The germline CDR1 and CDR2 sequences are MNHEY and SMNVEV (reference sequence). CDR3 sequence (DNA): TGTGCCAGCAGTTCCGGGACTAACAATGAGCAGTTCTTC. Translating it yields CASSSGTNNEQFF.

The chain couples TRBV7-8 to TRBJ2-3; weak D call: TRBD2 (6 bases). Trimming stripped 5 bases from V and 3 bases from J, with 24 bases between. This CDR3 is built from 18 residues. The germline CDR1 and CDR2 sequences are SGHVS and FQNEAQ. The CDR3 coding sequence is TGTGCCAGCAGCCTAAAAAGCGTGGCGGGGAGTTATACAGATACGCAGTATTTT. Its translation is CASSLKSVAGSYTDTQYF.

The CDR3 nucleotides are TGTGCCAGCAGCCCCTCGTTGACCGGGGAGCTGTTTTTT. This encodes CASSPSLTGELFF. The chain joins TRBV27 to TRBJ2-2; D unclear. Germline V gene data show CDR1 as MNHEY and CDR2 as SMNVEV (reference sequence). The CDR3 is made up of 13 amino acids. The ends were cut back, 6 bases at V and 5 bases at J, with 10 bases in the middle.

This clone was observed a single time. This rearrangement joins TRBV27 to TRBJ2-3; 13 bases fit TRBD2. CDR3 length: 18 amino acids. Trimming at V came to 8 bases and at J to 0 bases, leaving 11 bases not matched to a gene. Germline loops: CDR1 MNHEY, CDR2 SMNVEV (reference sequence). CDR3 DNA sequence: TGTGCCAGCCGAAGTTGGGGACTAGCGGGATCCAGCACAGATACGCAGTATTTT. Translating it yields CASRSWGLAGSSTDTQYF.

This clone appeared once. The chain's CDR3 is CASSLVNRVNEQYF. The CDR3 DNA follows: TGTGCCAGCAGCTTAGTCAACAGGGTAAACGAGCAGTACTTC. V gene TRBV7-8 combines with J gene TRBJ2-7, with D perhaps TRBD1 (6 bases). CDR3 length: 14 residues. V shed 1 base and J shed 5 bases, with 12 bases lying between them. Germline V gives CDR1 SGHVS, CDR2 FQNEAQ.

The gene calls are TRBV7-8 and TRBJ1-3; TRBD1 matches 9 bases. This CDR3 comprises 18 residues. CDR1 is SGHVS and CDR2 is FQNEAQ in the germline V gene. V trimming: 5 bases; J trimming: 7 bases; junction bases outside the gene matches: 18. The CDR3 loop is CASSRNLPGQGTTNTIYF. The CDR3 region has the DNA TGTGCCAGCAGCCGTAACCTTCCGGGACAGGGTACGACGAACACCATATATTTT.

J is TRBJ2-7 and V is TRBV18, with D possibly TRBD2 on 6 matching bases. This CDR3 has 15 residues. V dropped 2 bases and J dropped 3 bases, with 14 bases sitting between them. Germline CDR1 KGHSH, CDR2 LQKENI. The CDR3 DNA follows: TGTGCCAGCTCACCAATGGAGGGTTCGAGCTACGAGCAGTACTTC. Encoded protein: CASSPMEGSSYEQYF. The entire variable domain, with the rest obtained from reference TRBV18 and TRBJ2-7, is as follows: NAGVMQNPRHLVRRRGQEARLRCSPMKGHSHVYWYRQLPEEGLKFMVYLQKENIIDESGMPKERFSAEFPKEGPSILRIQQVVRGDSAAYFCASSPMEGSSYEQYFGPGTRLTVT.